The 4 T cell receptor beta chains given below trace back to one sample, sequenced in a study of T cell responses to AZD1222 COVID-19 vaccine (dated by TCRdb to the early 2020s). The time point label here, explained by the study, means: baseline before first vaccination. The library relied on the immunoSEQ multiplex PCR assay. Entries here come from immuneACCESS through TCRdb and include only in-frame sequences with V and J called. Some clones fail to appear in such tables; in the studies checked, an unresolved V gene covers under half of the shortfall, and the cause of the remainder is unknown. Recorded for this sample are some 100,000 clones; 92% of them occurred a single time. Over 1.5% of the sample comes from the top ten. The sequencing used peripheral blood, collected on day 0 of AZD1222 vaccination. The source is an adult in good health.

The chain uses TRBV3-1 (or the pseudogene TRBV3-2) and TRBJ2-3, with a tentative D call TRBD2 (6 bases). The germline gives CDR1 LGHDT, CDR2 YNNKEL (reference sequence). Trimming shortened V by 5 bases and J by 2 bases, and 17 bases separated the two germline ends. This CDR3 is 16 amino acids long. In nucleotides, the CDR3 is TGTGCCAGCAGCGACCCGCGGGGACTTACCACAGATACGCAGTATTTT. Its protein product is CASSDPRGLTTDTQYF.

V and J are TRBV7-6 and TRBJ2-7; 8 positions agree with TRBD1. The ends lost 5 bases at V and 4 bases at J; junction bases unmatched: 10. CDR3 length: 15 amino acids. The germline CDR1 and CDR2 sequences are SGHVS and FNYEAQ. As DNA, the CDR3 is TGTGCCAGCAGCCCCGGACAGGGTCCGTCTTACGAGCAGTACTTC. This encodes CASSPGQGPSYEQYF.

V usage is TRBV7-2 and J usage is TRBJ2-7; 7 bases line up with TRBD1. The CDR3 consists of 12 residues. The germline CDR1 and CDR2 sequences are SGHTA and FQGNSA. With V trimmed by 5 bases and J by 6 bases, 4 bases remained unmatched. CDR3 loop: CASSPTGLEQYF. The CDR3 DNA reads TGTGCCAGCAGCCCGACAGGGCTCGAGCAGTACTTC.

The V and J genes are TRBV27 and TRBJ2-2, with a possible D match to TRBD2 (5 bases). Germline lookup yields CDR1 MNHEY and CDR2 SMNVEV (reference sequence). This CDR3 is built from 18 residues. The V gene lost 3 bases and the J gene lost 4 bases, with 21 bases spanning the gap. CDR3 DNA: TGTGCCAGCAGTTTCAATCGAGGGTTCCAGCGGAGCACCGGGGAGCTGTTTTTT. Translation gives CASSFNRGFQRSTGELFF.